The 18 T cell receptor beta chains below come from one sample, sequenced in a study of cytomegalovirus exposure and HLA in healthy donors. PCR was performed using 60 Vbeta and 13 Jbeta primers. Data came from immunoSEQ multiplex PCR; TCRdb stores just in-frame clones and leaves some out. The data contain approximately 160,000 clones, 80% of them singletons. Material: PBMCs. The receptors come from a human donor in good health.

The chain employs TRBV6-5 and TRBJ1-1; D call uncertain. Trimming left V 7 bases short and J 4 bases short, with 7 bases between. The CDR3 has 11 amino acids. Germline-derived CDR1 and CDR2 are MNHEY and SVGAGI. CDR3 sequence: CASIAGTEAFF. CDR3 coding DNA: TGTGCCAGCATTGCGGGCACTGAAGCTTTCTTT.

In this sample, this clone turned up once. The chain links TRBV9 to TRBJ2-1, with D perhaps TRBD2 (5 bases). Germline assignment: CDR1 SGDLS and CDR2 YYNGEE. Trimming stripped 0 bases from V and 5 bases from J, with 12 bases between. This CDR3 has 15 amino acids. CDR3 amino acids: CASSVGTRFNNEQFF. CDR3 DNA: TGTGCCAGCAGCGTAGGGACTCGCTTTAACAATGAGCAGTTCTTC.

CDR3 coding DNA: TGTGCCAGTAGTAAAATCGGGGGGAATGAGCAGTTCTTC. It encodes CASSKIGGNEQFF. V gene TRBV19 combines with J gene TRBJ2-1; 7 nucleotides match TRBD2. Germline loops: CDR1 LNHDA, CDR2 SQIVND (reference sequence). This CDR3 is built from 13 residues. V trimming: 4 bases; J trimming: 7 bases; junction bases outside the gene matches: 4.

The CDR3 sequence is CSAGGGTGTGGEKLFF. In DNA, the CDR3 is TGCAGCGCAGGAGGCGGAACCGGGACGGGAGGTGAAAAACTGTTTTTT. V and J are TRBV29-1 and TRBJ1-4; tentatively, D is TRBD1 (5 bases). Between the trimmed V and J ends, which lost 7 bases and 7 bases, there was a span of 25 bases. This CDR3 has 16 residues. In germline, CDR1 is SQVTM, CDR2 ANQGSEA.

This chain links TRBV4-1 with TRBJ2-7; tentatively, D is TRBD2 (6 bases). Germline CDR1 is MGHRA and CDR2 is YSYEKL. The CDR3 extends over 18 amino acids. Trimming pared 0 bases from V and 2 bases from J, leaving 20 bases between. CDR3 protein: CASSQERLSPGGTYEQYF. The CDR3 region has the DNA TGCGCCAGCAGCCAAGAACGCCTGAGTCCCGGGGGAACCTACGAGCAGTACTTC.

This rearrangement joins TRBV10-3 to TRBJ1-2; TRBD1 aligns across 11 bases. Germline V CDR1 and CDR2: ENHRY, SYGVKD. The length of the CDR3 is 17 residues. J lost 6 bases, V lost 3 bases, and 12 bases had no gene match. The CDR3 region is CAISDGTGGRKEDGYTF. As DNA, the CDR3 is TGTGCCATCAGTGACGGGACAGGGGGGAGAAAGGAGGATGGCTACACCTTC.

The chain employs TRBV7-2 and TRBJ2-7; TRBD1 matches 7 bases. In germline, CDR1 is SGHTA, CDR2 FQGNSA. V lost 3 bases to trimming and J lost 3 bases; unmatched junction nucleotides: 8. This CDR3 is built from 15 residues. The CDR3 DNA reads TGTGCCAGCAGCTTTTCCGGGACAGAGCACTACGAGCAGTACTTC. Protein sequence: CASSFSGTEHYEQYF.

The rearrangement uses TRBV7-2 and TRBJ2-7; D remains unclear. The V gene lost 1 base and the J gene lost 0 bases, with 10 bases spanning the gap. The CDR3 is made up of 15 amino acids. Germline CDR1 reads SGHTA; CDR2 reads FQGNSA. The chain's CDR3 is CASSLDSSLSYEQYF. The CDR3 nucleotides read TGTGCCAGCAGCTTAGATAGCAGCCTCTCCTACGAGCAGTACTTC.

The chain couples TRBV5-1 to TRBJ1-4; D ambiguous. Trimming took 7 bases from V and 8 from J, leaving 18 bases between them. Looked up from germline, CDR1 is SGHRS and CDR2 is YFSETQ. The CDR3 runs to 14 residues. CDR3 protein: CASAPGGLAEKLFF. The CDR3 region has the DNA TGCGCCAGCGCCCCCGGTGGGTTAGCAGAAAAACTGTTTTTT.

The chain links TRBV4-1 to TRBJ1-4; 7 bases are shared with TRBD1. The length of the CDR3 is 15 residues. CDR1 is MGHRA, CDR2 YSYEKL, per germline. With V trimmed by 0 bases and J by 9 bases, 7 bases remained unmatched. The CDR3 DNA reads as TGCGCCAGCAGCCAAGAGGGACAGCAGTCCCAAAAACTGTTTTTT. Amino acid sequence: CASSQEGQQSQKLFF.

This chain's CDR3 is CASSQGRNPGANVLTF. The CDR3 DNA reads TGTGCCAGCAGCCAGGGGCGCAATCCTGGGGCCAACGTCCTGACTTTC. The chain combines TRBV14 with TRBJ2-6, with a weak D call TRBD1 (5 bases). The germline V gene has CDR1 SGHDN and CDR2 FVKESK. CDR3 size: 16 residues. The V end was cut by 3 bases, the J end by 2 bases, with 11 bases between.

V gene TRBV7-2 combines with J gene TRBJ1-4; perhaps TRBD1 as D (6 bases). V was pared by 5 bases and J by 5 bases, with 15 bases between. Germline assignment: CDR1 SGHTA and CDR2 FQGNSA. This CDR3 comprises 15 residues. The chain's CDR3 is CASSPDRLQNEKLFF. The CDR3 nucleotides are TGTGCCAGCAGCCCCGACAGGCTCCAAAATGAAAAACTGTTTTTT. Together with reference TRBV7-2 and TRBJ1-4, the CDR3 gives the full variable domain: GAGVSQSPSNKVTEKGKDVELRCDPISGHTALYWYRQSLGQGLEFLIYFQGNSAPDKSGLPSDRFSAERTGGSVSTLTIQRTQQEDSAVYLCASSPDRLQNEKLFFGSGTQLSVL.

The chain carries TRBV13 and TRBJ1-2, with a weak D call TRBD1 (5 bases). V was trimmed by 5 bases and J by 14 bases, leaving 15 bases between them. Germline V lookup: CDR1 PRHDT, CDR2 FYEKMQ (reference sequence). This CDR3 has 11 amino acids. DNA of the CDR3: TGTGCCAGCAGCGCGGGACCGTTTTTGACCTTC. Translated, it gives CASSAGPFLTF.

The gene calls are TRBV10-1 and TRBJ2-1, with 8 bases fitting TRBD1. V lost 2 bases to trimming and J lost 2 bases; unmatched junction nucleotides: 5. The CDR3 consists of 16 residues. Germline CDR1 and CDR2: WNHNN and SYGVQD (reference sequence). The CDR3 spells CASSEGTGQPYNEQFF. The CDR3 DNA is TGCGCCAGCAGTGAGGGGACAGGTCAGCCCTACAATGAGCAGTTCTTC.

This clone occurred once. Other DNA sequences in the same sample also yield this CDR3. The rearrangement links TRBV7-8 to TRBJ1-1; D uncertain. This CDR3 comprises 14 residues. Per germline, CDR1 SGHVS and CDR2 FQNEAQ. V was trimmed by 1 base and J by 5 bases, leaving 11 bases between them. The CDR3: CASSLEYEETEAFF. Written as DNA, the CDR3 is TGTGCCAGCAGCTTAGAATATGAGGAGACTGAAGCTTTCTTT.

The chain joins TRBV4-3 to TRBJ2-3; possibly TRBD1 for D (6 bases). This CDR3 is 15 amino acids long. CDR1 and CDR2 (germline): LGHNA, YSLEER. Between the trimmed V and J ends, which lost 0 bases and 4 bases, there was a span of 11 bases. CDR3 loop: CASSQDTGWPDTQYF. In DNA, the CDR3 is TGCGCCAGCAGCCAAGATACAGGGTGGCCAGATACGCAGTATTTT.

V gene TRBV4-1 combines with J gene TRBJ2-2, with TRBD2 identical over 8 bases. J was trimmed by 8 bases and V by 0 bases; bases with no gene match: 20. CDR3 length: 20 residues. Germline CDR1 is MGHRA and CDR2 is YSYEKL. The CDR3 region is CASSQDIFTSGGRGTGELFF. The CDR3 DNA reads TGCGCCAGCAGCCAAGATATTTTTACTAGCGGAGGGCGGGGTACGGGGGAGCTGTTTTTT.

The J gene is TRBJ2-7, the V gene TRBV27; TRBD2 might be the D (5 bases). V was trimmed by 7 bases and J by 4 bases, leaving 14 bases between them. The germline V gene encodes CDR1 MNHEY and CDR2 SMNVEV (reference sequence). The CDR3 is 13 residues long. For the CDR3, the DNA is TGTGCCAGCAAGGTTACGGGGTTATACGAGCAGTACTTC. Its translation is CASKVTGLYEQYF.